This TCR beta chain appears in the sequencing data of a study of T cell repertoires in cytomegalovirus infection (dated by TCRdb to the late 2010s). About the full investigation: Recently identified HLA-C-restricted CMV epitopes, whose presentation resists viral immunomodulation, were targeted by peptide stimulations together with well-studied HLA-B-restricted epitopes. Because public TCR beta signatures pointed to carriage of CMV infection together with the matching HLA type, the HLA type of each donor mattered for the analysis. General findings and caveats noted by the study authors: The ex vivo response was dominated by HLA-C-restricted CMV-specific TCR beta clonotypes, which also provided the single most frequent clonotype in two of eight donors. In both this cohort and an independent cohort of some 350 donors, the cumulative frequency of public TCR beta family members distinguished carriers of CMV infection plus the relevant HLA type.

Read against the paper, the sample's treatment or condition label means: in vitro stimulation with specific CMV peptide epitopes to enrich CMV-specific T cells. On this clonotype itself: There is no known antigen for this receptor. No clone much larger than this one lies a single base away; base qualities are absent.

Data came from an Illumina HiSeq 1500. The public reads were quality trimmed at Q25 with fastp and then assembled into clones with MiXCR by TCRdb, keeping productive beta chains. Each entry merges the rows of one CDR3 protein and shows their most common DNA and genes. This sample holds roughly 100,000 distinct CDR3 sequences; under 45% were observed only once. The ten most abundant clones make up around 70% of the sample. Inclusive of the bounding cysteine and phenylalanine, the CDR3 is 16 residues long. Only the CDR3 part of the read is kept: 48 bases, read in frame from the first base. The germline V gene specifies SNHLY as CDR1 and FYNNEI as CDR2. At the junction V is shortened by 3 bases and J by 2 bases, with 15 bases in between.

This clonotype was sampled from a human donor in good health (CMV status not recorded). Some clones in this sample may be carry-over from other donors' samples. The rearrangement joined TRBV2 to TRBJ2-3, with the D gene uncertain. Sequences were derived from CD8+ T cells from cultured PBMCs, sampled from culture after CMV antigen stimulation. The CDR3 reads as follows: CASSEPPGSLTDTQYF. The sequenced DNA is TGTGCCAGCAGTGAGCCCCCGGGCTCCCTCACAGATACGCAGTATTTT.